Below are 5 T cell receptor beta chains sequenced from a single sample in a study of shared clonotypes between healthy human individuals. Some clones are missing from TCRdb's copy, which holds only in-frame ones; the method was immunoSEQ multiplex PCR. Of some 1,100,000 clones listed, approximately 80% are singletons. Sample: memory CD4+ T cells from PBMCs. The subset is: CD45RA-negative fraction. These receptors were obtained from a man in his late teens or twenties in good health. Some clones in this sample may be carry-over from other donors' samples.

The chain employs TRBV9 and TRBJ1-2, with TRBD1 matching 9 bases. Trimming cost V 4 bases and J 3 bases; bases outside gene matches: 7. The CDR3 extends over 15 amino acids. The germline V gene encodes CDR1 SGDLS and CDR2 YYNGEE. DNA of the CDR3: TGTGCCAGCAGCCCCGGGACAGGGAAGGACTATGGCTACACCTTC. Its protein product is CASSPGTGKDYGYTF. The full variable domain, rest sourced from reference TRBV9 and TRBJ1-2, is DSGVTQTPKHLITATGQRVTLRCSPRSGDLSVYWYQQSLDQGLQFLIQYYNGEERAKGNILERFSAQQFPDLHSELNLSSLELGDSALYFCASSPGTGKDYGYTFGSGTRLTVV.

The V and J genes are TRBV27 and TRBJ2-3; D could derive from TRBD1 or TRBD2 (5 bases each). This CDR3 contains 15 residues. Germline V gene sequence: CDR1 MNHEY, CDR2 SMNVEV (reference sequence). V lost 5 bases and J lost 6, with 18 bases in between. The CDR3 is CASSGPSRQSDTQYF. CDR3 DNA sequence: TGTGCCAGCAGTGGTCCTAGCCGACAGAGCGATACGCAGTATTTT.

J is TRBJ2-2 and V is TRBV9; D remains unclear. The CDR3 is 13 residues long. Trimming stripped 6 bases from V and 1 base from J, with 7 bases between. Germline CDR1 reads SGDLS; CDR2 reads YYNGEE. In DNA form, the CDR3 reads TGTGCCAGCAAAGGGAAGAACACCGGGGAGCTGTTTTTT. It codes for CASKGKNTGELFF.

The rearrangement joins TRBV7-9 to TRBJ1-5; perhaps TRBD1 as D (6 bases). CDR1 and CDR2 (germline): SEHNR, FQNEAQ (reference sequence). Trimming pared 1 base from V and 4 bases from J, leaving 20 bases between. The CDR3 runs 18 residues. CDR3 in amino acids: CASSLDRDLRGANQPQHF. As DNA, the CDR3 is TGTGCCAGCAGCTTAGACAGGGACTTGAGAGGGGCGAATCAGCCCCAGCATTTT.

The CDR3 region has the DNA TGTGCCAGCAGTCCTAGACAACACCAGCAGTACTTC. It specifies CASSPRQHQQYF. The rearrangement joins TRBV28 to TRBJ2-7; no definite D call. This CDR3 has 12 residues. V was clipped by 5 bases and J by 8 bases, with 13 bases between them. Germline V lookup: CDR1 MDHEN, CDR2 SYDVKM. The entire variable domain, with the rest obtained from reference TRBV28 and TRBJ2-7, is as follows: DVKVTQSSRYLVKRTGEKVFLECVQDMDHENMFWYRQDPGLGLRLIYFSYDVKMKEKGDIPEGYSVSREKKERFSLILESASTNQTSMYLCASSPRQHQQYFGPGTRLTVT.